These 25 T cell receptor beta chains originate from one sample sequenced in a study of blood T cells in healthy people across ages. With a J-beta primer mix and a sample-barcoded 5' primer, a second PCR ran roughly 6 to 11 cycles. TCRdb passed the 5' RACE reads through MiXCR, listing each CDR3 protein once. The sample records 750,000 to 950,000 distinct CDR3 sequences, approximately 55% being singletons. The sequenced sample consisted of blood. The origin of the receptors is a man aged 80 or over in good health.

The CDR3 coding sequence is TGTGCCAGCAGCTTGGCTTTGGAGAGTGGCTACACCTTC. Its translation: CASSLALESGYTF. The V call is TRBV5-4, the J call TRBJ1-2; D is unresolved. This CDR3 comprises 13 residues. V dropped 0 bases and J dropped 7 bases, with 10 bases sitting between them. Germline-derived CDR1 and CDR2 are SGHNT and YYREEE (reference sequence).

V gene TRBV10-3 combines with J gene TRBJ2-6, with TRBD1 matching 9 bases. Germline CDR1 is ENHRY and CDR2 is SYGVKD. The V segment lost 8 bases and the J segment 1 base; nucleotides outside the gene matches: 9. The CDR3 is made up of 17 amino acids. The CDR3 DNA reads TGTGCCATCGGCGGGACAGGGATAGGGTCTGGGGCCAACGTCCTGACTTTC. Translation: CAIGGTGIGSGANVLTF.

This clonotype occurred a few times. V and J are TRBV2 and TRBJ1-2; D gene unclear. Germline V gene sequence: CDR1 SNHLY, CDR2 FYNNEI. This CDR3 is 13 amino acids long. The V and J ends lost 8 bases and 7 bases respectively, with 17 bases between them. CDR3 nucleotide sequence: TGTGCCAGCCCCGCTTCAGGTTTGGGTGGCTACACCTTC. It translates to CASPASGLGGYTF.

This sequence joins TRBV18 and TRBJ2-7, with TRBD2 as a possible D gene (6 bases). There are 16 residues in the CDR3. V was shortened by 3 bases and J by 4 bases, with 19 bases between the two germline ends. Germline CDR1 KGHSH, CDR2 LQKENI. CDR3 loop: CASSPTTLATHYEQYF. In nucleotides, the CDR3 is TGTGCCAGCTCACCGACCACCCTAGCGACCCATTACGAGCAGTACTTC. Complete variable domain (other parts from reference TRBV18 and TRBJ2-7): NAGVMQNPRHLVRRRGQEARLRCSPMKGHSHVYWYRQLPEEGLKFMVYLQKENIIDESGMPKERFSAEFPKEGPSILRIQQVVRGDSAAYFCASSPTTLATHYEQYFGPGTRLTVT.

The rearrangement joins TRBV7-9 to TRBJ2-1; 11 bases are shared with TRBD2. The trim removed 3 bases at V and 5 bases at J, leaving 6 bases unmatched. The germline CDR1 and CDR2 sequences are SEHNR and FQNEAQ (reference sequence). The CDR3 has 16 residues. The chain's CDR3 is CASSFLAGGGDNEQFF. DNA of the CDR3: TGTGCCAGCAGCTTCCTAGCGGGAGGTGGCGACAATGAGCAGTTCTTC.

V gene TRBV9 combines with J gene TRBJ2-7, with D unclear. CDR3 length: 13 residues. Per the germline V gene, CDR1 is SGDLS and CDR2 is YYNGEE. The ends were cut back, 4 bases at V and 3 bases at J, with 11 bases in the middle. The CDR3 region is CASSRPNSYEQYF. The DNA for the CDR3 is TGTGCCAGCAGCCGACCGAACAGCTACGAGCAGTACTTC.

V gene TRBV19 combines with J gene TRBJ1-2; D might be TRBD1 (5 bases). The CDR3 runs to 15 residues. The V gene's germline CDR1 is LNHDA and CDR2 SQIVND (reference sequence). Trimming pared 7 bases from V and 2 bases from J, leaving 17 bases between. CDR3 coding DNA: TGTGCCAGTAAGGGACGTATGGACCAAAACTATGGCTACACCTTC. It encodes CASKGRMDQNYGYTF.

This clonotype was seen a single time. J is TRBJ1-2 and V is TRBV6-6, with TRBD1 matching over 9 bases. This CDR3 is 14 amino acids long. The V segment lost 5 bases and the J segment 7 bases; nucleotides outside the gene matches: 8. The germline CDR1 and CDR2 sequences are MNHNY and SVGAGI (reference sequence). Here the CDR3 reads CASSVGQGVSGYTF. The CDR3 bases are TGTGCCAGCAGTGTGGGACAGGGCGTAAGTGGCTACACCTTC.

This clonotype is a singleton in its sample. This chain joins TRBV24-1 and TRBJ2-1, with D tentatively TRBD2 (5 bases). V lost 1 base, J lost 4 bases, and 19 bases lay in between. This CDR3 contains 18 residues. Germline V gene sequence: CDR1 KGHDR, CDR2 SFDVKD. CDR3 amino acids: CATSDLRAGLNKYNEQFF. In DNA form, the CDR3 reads TGTGCCACCAGTGATTTAAGGGCGGGCCTGAATAAGTACAATGAGCAGTTCTTC.

This chain's CDR3 is CAGGSGNTGELFF. The CDR3 coding sequence is TGTGCCGGGGGCAGCGGTAACACCGGGGAGCTGTTTTTT. The rearrangement links TRBV15 to TRBJ2-2; the D gene is possibly TRBD1 (6 bases). The CDR3 is 13 residues long. From germline, CDR1 is LNHNV and CDR2 YYDKDF (reference sequence). V dropped 11 bases and J dropped 2 bases, with 12 bases sitting between them.

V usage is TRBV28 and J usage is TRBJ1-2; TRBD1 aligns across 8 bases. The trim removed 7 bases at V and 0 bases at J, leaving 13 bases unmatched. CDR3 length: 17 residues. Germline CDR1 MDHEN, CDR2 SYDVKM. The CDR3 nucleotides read TGTGCCAGCAAAATACCCAGGGGGCTCGCCTCTAACTATGGCTACACCTTC. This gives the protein CASKIPRGLASNYGYTF.

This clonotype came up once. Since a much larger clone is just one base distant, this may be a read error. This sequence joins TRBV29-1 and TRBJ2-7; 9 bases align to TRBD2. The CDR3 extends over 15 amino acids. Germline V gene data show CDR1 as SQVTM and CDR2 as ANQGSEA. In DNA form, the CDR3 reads TGCAGCGTTGAAGACCCTAGCGGGGAACCCTACGAGCGGTACTTC. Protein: CSVEDPSGEPYERYF.

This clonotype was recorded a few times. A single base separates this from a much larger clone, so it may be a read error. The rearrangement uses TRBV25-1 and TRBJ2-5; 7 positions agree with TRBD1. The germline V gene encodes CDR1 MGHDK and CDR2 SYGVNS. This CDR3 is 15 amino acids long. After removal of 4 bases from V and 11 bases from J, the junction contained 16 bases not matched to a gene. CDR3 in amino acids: CASSVRQGWWNEQYF. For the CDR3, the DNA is TGTGCCAGCAGTGTCCGACAGGGATGGTGGAATGAGCAGTACTTC.

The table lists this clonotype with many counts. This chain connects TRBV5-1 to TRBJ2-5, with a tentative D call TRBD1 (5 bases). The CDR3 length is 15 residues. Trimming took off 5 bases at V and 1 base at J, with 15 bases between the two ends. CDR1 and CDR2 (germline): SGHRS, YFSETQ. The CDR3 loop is CASRIGRGPQETQYF. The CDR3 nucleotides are TGCGCCAGCAGGATCGGTAGGGGTCCCCAAGAGACCCAGTACTTC.

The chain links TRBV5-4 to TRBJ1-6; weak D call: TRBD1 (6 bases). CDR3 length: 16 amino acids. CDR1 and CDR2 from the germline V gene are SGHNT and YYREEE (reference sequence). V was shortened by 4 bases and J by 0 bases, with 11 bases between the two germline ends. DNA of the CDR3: TGTGCCAGCAGCGACAGGCGAAGCTCCTATAATTCACCCCTCCACTTT. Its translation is CASSDRRSSYNSPLHF.

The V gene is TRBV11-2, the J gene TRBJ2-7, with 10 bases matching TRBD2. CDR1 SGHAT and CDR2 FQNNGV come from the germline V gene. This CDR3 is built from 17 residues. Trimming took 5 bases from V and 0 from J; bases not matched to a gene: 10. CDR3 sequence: CASSPHAGTSASYEQYF. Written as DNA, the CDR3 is TGTGCCAGCAGCCCACACGCCGGGACTAGCGCCTCCTACGAGCAGTACTTC.

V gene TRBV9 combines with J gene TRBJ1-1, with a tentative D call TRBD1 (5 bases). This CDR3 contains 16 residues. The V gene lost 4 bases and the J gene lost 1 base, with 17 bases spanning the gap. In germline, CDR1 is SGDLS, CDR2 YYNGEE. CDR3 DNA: TGTGCCAGCAGCTTTCGGACACATATACCGAACACTGAAGCTTTCTTT. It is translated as CASSFRTHIPNTEAFF.

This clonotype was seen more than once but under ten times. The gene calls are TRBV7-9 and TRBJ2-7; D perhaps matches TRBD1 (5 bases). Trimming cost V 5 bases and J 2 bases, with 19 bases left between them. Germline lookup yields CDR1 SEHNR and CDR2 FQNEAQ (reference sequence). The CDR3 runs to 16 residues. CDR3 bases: TGTGCCAGCAGCCCCCGTGAAGGGGCGATCGCCTACGAGCAGTACTTC. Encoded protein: CASSPREGAIAYEQYF. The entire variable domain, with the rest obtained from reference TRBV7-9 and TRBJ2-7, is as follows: DTGVSQNPRHKITKRGQNVTFRCDPISEHNRLYWYRQTLGQGPEFLTYFQNEAQLEKSRLLSDRFSAERPKGSFSTLEIQRTEQGDSAMYLCASSPREGAIAYEQYFGPGTRLTVT.

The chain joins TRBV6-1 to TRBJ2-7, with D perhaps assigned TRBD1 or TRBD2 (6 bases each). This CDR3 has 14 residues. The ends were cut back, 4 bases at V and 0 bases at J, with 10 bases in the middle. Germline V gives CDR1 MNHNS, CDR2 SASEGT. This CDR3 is CASSGGGGSYEQYF. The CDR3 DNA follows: TGTGCCAGCAGTGGAGGAGGGGGCTCCTACGAGCAGTACTTC.

This CDR3 is CASSLGRLAGGISYEQYF. DNA for the CDR3: TGCGCCAGCAGCTTGGGGAGACTAGCGGGAGGAATATCCTACGAGCAGTACTTC. The chain has TRBV5-1 and TRBJ2-7; TRBD2 agrees at 13 bases. CDR1 is SGHRS and CDR2 is YFSETQ in the germline V gene. V lost 0 bases and J lost 1; bases outside the gene matches: 7. The CDR3 loop spans 18 amino acids.

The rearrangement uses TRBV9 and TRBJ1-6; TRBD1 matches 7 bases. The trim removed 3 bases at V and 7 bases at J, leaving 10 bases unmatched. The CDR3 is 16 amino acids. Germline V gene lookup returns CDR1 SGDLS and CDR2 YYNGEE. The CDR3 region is CASSEPATGLNSPLHF. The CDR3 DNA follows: TGTGCCAGCAGCGAGCCCGCGACAGGGTTAAATTCACCCCTCCACTTT.

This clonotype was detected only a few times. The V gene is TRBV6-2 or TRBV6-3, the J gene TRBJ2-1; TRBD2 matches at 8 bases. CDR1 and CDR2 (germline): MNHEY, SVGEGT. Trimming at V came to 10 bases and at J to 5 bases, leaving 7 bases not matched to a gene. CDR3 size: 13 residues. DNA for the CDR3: TGTGCCACCTCGAAACTAGCGGACAATGAGCAGTTCTTC. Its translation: CATSKLADNEQFF.

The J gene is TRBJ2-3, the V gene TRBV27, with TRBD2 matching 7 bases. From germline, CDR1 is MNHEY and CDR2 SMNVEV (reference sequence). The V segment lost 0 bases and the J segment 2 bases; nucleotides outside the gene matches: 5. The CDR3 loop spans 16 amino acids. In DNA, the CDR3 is TGTGCCAGCAGTTTATCGGGCGGGAGCTACACAGATACGCAGTATTTT. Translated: CASSLSGGSYTDTQYF.

The CDR3 DNA reads as TGCAGTGCTAGAGTAGTGCGCTCCTACGAGCAGTACTTC. Translated: CSARVVRSYEQYF. V usage is TRBV20-1 and J usage is TRBJ2-7; D is unclear. CDR3 length: 13 amino acids. Looked up from germline, CDR1 is DFQATT and CDR2 is SNEGSKA (reference sequence). V lost 1 base and J 0 bases, leaving 7 bases between the germline ends.

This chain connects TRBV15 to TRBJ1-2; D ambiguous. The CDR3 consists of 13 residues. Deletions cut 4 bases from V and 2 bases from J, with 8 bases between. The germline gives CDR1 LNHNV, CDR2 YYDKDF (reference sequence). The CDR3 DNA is TGTGCCACCAGCAACCGGGCCAACTATGGCTACACCTTC. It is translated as CATSNRANYGYTF. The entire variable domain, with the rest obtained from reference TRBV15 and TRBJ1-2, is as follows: DAMVIQNPRYQVTQFGKPVTLSCSQTLNHNVMYWYQQKSSQAPKLLFHYYDKDFNNEADTPDNFQSRRPNTSFCFLDIRSPGLGDTAMYLCATSNRANYGYTFGSGTRLTVV.